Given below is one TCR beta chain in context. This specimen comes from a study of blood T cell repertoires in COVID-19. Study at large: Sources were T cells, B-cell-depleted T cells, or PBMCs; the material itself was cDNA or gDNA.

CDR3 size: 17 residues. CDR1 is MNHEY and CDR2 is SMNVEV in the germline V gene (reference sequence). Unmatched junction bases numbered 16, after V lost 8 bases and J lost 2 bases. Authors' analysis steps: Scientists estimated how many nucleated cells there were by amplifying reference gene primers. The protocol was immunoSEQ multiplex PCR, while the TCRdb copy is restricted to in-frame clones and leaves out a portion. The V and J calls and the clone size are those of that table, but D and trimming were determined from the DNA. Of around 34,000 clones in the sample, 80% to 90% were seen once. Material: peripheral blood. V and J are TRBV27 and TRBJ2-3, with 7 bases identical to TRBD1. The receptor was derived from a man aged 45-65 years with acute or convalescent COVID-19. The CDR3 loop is CASPQPPGQSPTDTQYF. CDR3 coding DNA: TGTGCCAGCCCTCAGCCGCCGGGACAGAGCCCCACAGATACGCAGTATTTT.